A single sample gave rise to the 3 T cell receptor beta chains below, sequenced in a study of cytomegalovirus exposure and HLA in healthy donors. The PCR had 60 Vbeta and 13 Jbeta primers. Produced via immunoSEQ multiplex PCR; TCRdb's table is partial and in-frame only. Among over 130,000 clones listed, approximately 67% were seen once. Sequencing was done on a sample of PBMCs. These receptors were collected from an older woman in good health and CMV-seronegative.

This chain connects TRBV5-4 to TRBJ2-5; 7 bases fit TRBD1. Germline trimming cut 2 bases from V and 2 bases from J; bases unmatched to any gene: 9. Germline V gene lookup returns CDR1 SGHNT and CDR2 YYREEE (reference sequence). This CDR3 has 16 residues. The CDR3 coding sequence is TGTGCCAGCAGCTTAATGGGGATCAGGGGGCAAGAGACCCAGTACTTC. This translates into CASSLMGIRGQETQYF. Full variable domain (outside the CDR3, taken from reference TRBV5-4 and TRBJ2-5): ETGVTQSPTHLIKTRGQQVTLRCSSQSGHNTVSWYQQALGQGPQFIFQYYREEENGRGNFPPRFSGLQFPNYSSELNVNALELDDSALYLCASSLMGIRGQETQYFGPGTRLLVL.

CDR3 in amino acids: CASSQGGYEQYF. The DNA of the CDR3 is TGTGCCAGCAGCCAGGGGGGCTACGAGCAGTACTTC. V usage is TRBV7-2 and J usage is TRBJ2-7; tentative D call: TRBD1 (7 bases). The V gene lost 5 bases and the J gene lost 3 bases, with 8 bases spanning the gap. CDR3 length: 12 residues. The germline V gene has CDR1 SGHTA and CDR2 FQGNSA.

V usage is TRBV7-2 and J usage is TRBJ2-5, with TRBD1 as a possible D gene (7 bases). Trimming pared 6 bases from V and 5 bases from J, leaving 22 bases between. This CDR3 comprises 16 residues. Germline-derived CDR1 and CDR2 are SGHTA and FQGNSA. The CDR3 nucleotides are TGTGCCAGCAGTTTCCGGAGGGGGCCCCTCGGGGAGACCCAGTACTTC. Protein sequence: CASSFRRGPLGETQYF.